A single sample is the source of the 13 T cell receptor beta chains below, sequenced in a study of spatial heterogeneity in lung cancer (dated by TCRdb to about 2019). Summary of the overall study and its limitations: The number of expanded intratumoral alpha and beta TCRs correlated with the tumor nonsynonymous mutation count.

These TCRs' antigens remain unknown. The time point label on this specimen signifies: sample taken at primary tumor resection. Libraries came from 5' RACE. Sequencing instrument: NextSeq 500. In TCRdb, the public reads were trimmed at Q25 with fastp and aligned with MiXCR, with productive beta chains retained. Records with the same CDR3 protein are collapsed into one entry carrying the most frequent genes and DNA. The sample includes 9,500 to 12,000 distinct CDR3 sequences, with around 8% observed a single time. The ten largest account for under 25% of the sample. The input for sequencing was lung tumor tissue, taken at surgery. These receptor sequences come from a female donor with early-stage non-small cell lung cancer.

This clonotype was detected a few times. The CDR3 nucleotides read TGTGCCAGCAGTGCGCAACCGCGGGATACGCAGTATTTT. This codes for CASSAQPRDTQYF. The rearrangement uses TRBV27 and TRBJ2-3; D gene ambiguous. Germline lookup yields CDR1 MNHEY and CDR2 SMNVEV (reference sequence). The CDR3 runs to 13 residues. V gave up 5 bases and J gave up 6 bases, with 12 bases separating them.

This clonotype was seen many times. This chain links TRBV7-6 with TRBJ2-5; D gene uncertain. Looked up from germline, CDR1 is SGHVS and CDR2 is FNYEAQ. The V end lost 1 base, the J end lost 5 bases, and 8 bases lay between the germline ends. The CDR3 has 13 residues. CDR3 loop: CASSLVVGETQYF. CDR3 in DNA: TGTGCCAGCAGCTTAGTGGTCGGGGAGACCCAGTACTTC. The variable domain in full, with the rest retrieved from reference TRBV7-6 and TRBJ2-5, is GAGVSQSPRYKVTKRGQDVALRCDPISGHVSLYWYRQALGQGPEFLTYFNYEAQQDKSGLPNDRFSAERPEGSISTLTIQRTEQRDSAMYRCASSLVVGETQYFGPGTRLLVL.

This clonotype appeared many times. The CDR3 nucleotides read TGTGCCAGCAGCCCATGGGGGAAGGGGGCCAAAAACATTCAGTACTTC. As protein: CASSPWGKGAKNIQYF. V and J are TRBV7-9 and TRBJ2-4; the D gene could be TRBD1 or TRBD2 (5 bases each). CDR1 SEHNR and CDR2 FQNEAQ come from the germline V gene (reference sequence). V was clipped by 5 bases and J by 1 base, with 15 bases between them. The CDR3 loop spans 16 amino acids.

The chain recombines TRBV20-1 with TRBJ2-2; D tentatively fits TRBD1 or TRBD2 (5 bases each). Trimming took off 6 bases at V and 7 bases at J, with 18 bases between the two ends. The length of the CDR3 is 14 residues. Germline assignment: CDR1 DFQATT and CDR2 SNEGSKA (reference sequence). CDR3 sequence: CSAYRDPIGGELFF. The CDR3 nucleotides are TGCAGTGCCTATCGGGACCCCATTGGCGGGGAGCTGTTTTTT.

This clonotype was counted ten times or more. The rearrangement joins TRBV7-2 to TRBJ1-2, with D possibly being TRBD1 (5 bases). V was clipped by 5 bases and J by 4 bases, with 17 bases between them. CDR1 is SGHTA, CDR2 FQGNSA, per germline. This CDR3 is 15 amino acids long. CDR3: CASSPRRGATYGYTF. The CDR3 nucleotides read TGTGCCAGCAGCCCAAGGAGGGGCGCAACCTATGGCTACACCTTC.

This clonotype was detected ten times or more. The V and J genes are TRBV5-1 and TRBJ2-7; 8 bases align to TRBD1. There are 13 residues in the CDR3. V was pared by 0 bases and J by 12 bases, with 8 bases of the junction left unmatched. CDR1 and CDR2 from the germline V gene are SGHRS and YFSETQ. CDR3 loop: CASSLEGQGQTYF. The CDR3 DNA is TGCGCCAGCAGCTTGGAAGGACAGGGCCAAACGTACTTC.

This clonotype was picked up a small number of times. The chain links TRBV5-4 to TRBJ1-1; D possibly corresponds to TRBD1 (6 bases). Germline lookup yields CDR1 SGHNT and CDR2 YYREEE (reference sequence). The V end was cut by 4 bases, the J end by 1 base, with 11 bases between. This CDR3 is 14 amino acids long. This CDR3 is CASSRTASNTEAFF. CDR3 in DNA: TGTGCCAGCAGCCGGACAGCCTCGAACACTGAAGCTTTCTTT. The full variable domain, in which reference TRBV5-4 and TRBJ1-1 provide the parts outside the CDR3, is ETGVTQSPTHLIKTRGQQVTLRCSSQSGHNTVSWYQQALGQGPQFIFQYYREEENGRGNFPPRFSGLQFPNYSSELNVNALELDDSALYLCASSRTASNTEAFFGQGTRLTVV.

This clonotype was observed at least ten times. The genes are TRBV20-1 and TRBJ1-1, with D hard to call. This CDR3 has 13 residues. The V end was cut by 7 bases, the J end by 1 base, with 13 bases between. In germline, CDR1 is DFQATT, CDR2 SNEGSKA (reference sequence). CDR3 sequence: CSVPISTNTEAFF. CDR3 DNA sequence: TGCAGTGTCCCCATCTCCACGAACACTGAAGCTTTCTTT.

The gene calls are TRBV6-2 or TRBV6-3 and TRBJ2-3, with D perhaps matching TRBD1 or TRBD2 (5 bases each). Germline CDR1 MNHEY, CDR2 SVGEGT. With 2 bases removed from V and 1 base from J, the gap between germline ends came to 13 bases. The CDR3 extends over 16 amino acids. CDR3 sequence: CASSYGSGTGTDTQYF. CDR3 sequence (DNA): TGTGCCAGCAGTTACGGGTCAGGGACGGGCACAGATACGCAGTATTTT.

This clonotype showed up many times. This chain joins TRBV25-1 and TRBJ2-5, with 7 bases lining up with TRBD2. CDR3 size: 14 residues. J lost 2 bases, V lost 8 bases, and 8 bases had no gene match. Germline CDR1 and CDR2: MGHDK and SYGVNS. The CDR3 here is CASARAGVQETQYF. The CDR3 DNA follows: TGTGCCAGCGCTCGCGCGGGGGTTCAAGAGACCCAGTACTTC.

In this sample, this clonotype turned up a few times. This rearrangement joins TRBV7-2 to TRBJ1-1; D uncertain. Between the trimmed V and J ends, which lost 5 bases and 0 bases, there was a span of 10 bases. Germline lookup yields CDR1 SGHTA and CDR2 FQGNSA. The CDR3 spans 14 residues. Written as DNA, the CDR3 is TGTGCCAGCAGCCCGTCTTATTTGAACACTGAAGCTTTCTTT. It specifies CASSPSYLNTEAFF. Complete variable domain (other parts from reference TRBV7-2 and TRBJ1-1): GAGVSQSPSNKVTEKGKDVELRCDPISGHTALYWYRQSLGQGLEFLIYFQGNSAPDKSGLPSDRFSAERTGGSVSTLTIQRTQQEDSAVYLCASSPSYLNTEAFFGQGTRLTVV.

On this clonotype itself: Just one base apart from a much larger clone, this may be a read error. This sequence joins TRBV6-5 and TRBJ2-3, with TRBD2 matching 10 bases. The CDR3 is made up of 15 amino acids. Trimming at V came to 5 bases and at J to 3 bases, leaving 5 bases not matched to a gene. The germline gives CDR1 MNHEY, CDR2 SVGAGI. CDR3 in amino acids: CASSHGLAETDTQYF. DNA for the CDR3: TGTGCCAGCAGTCATGGACTAGCGGAGACAGATACGCAGTATTTT.

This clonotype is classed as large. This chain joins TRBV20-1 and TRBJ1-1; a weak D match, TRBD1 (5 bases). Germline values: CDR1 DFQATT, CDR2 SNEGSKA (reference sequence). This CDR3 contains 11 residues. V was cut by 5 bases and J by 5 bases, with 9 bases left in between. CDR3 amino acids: CSARGRTEAFF. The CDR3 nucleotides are TGCAGTGCTCGGGGGAGGACTGAAGCTTTCTTT.